The clone carrying this TCR beta chain was picked up one time. Its antigen is still unknown. This sample was taken from a study of identifying expanded T cells in peripheral blood. Study conclusions and caveats: Across healthy donors, higher total template counts meant significantly greater approximately two-week count variance. About 1.2 clones differed between technical replicates, versus around 15 and 19 over time.

Sequencing used immunoSEQ multiplex PCR; TCRdb keeps in-frame clones, though not all of them. The sample lists 120,000 or so clones; more than 80% were seen once. After removal of 2 bases from V and 4 bases from J, the junction contained 12 bases not matched to a gene. The germline CDR1 and CDR2 sequences are WNHNN and SYGVQD (reference sequence). This CDR3 is built from 18 residues. During the collection period, no donor immune events like infections were recorded. The sample was blood. The TCR was taken from a person aged 18 to 75 in good health. The chain recombines TRBV10-1 with TRBJ2-7; 12 bases match TRBD2. The CDR3 nucleotides are TGCGCCAGCAGTGAGACCAGTCTAGCGGGGGGGCCCTTGTACGAGCAGTACTTC. It translates to CASSETSLAGGPLYEQYF.